This T cell receptor beta chain was recorded in a study of cytomegalovirus exposure and HLA in healthy donors. Clones were read by immunoSEQ multiplex PCR, and TCRdb kept only the in-frame ones, dropping some. The repertoire holds about 330,000 clones, with 87% as singletons. Material for sequencing was PBMCs. The origin of this receptor is a woman aged 25 to 45 in good health and CMV-seropositive.

The CDR3 DNA sequence: TGTGCCAGCAGCTCAGGACTAGCCTCTTCAGATACGCAGTATTTT. Translated: CASSSGLASSDTQYF. The rearrangement links TRBV11-2 to TRBJ2-3; 8 positions agree with TRBD2. Germline loops: CDR1 SGHAT, CDR2 FQNNGV. This CDR3 is 15 amino acids long. Unmatched junction bases numbered 7, after V lost 4 bases and J lost 4 bases.